This is a list of T cell receptor beta chains from one sample in a study of cytomegalovirus exposure and HLA in healthy donors. Assay used: immunoSEQ multiplex PCR; TCRdb lists only in-frame clones, some missing. The sample lists roughly 260,000 clones, approximately 90% occurring once. Sequencing used PBMCs. The receptors originated from a man between 18 and 29 years old in good health and CMV-seronegative. Each CDR3 is given with its conserved first and last residue. D genes are given only for firm matches. Not every row has a clone size; where given, it reads once, few, many or a size class.

>TRBV4-3|NA|NA|TRBJ2-1
CASSQEAQGGRNEQFF
TGCGCCAGCAGCCAGGAAGCTCAGGGGGGAAGGAATGAGCAGTTCTTC
>TRBV6-5|TRBD1|NA|TRBJ1-4
CASRDRVSTEKLFF
TGTGCCAGCAGGGACAGGGTCTCAACTGAAAAACTGTTTTTT
>TRBV27|NA|NA|TRBJ2-1
CASSLTPPGVFYSYNEQFF
TGTGCCAGCAGTTTAACCCCCCCCGGGGTGTTCTACTCCTACAATGAGCAGTTCTTC
>TRBV18|TRBD2|NA|TRBJ2-1
CASSPAAGVSYNEQFF
TGTGCCAGCTCACCTGCCGCGGGGGTCTCCTACAATGAGCAGTTCTTC
>TRBV4-3|NA|NA|TRBJ2-3
CATRWRSVTDTQYF
TGCGCCACCAGATGGCGGAGCGTCACAGATACGCAGTATTTT
>TRBV4-3|TRBD2|NA|TRBJ2-7
CASSQDSASGSYEQYF
TGCGCCAGCAGCCAAGATTCTGCTAGCGGGAGCTACGAGCAGTACTTC
>TRBV5-4|NA|NA|TRBJ2-7
CASSEGGGSSYEQYF
TGTGCCAGCAGTGAAGGAGGTGGGTCGTCCTACGAGCAGTACTTC
>TRBV6-5|NA|NA|TRBJ1-1
CASSYSQVNTEAFF
TGTGCCAGCAGTTACTCTCAGGTGAACACTGAAGCTTTCTTT
>TRBV28|NA|NA|TRBJ2-2
CASRLGQRELFF
TGTGCCAGCAGACTGGGACAACGGGAGCTGTTTTTT
>TRBV2|TRBD1|NA|TRBJ2-7
CASRGTGSTEQYF
TGTGCCAGCAGGGGGACAGGGTCCACCGAGCAGTACTTC
>TRBV18|NA|NA|TRBJ2-7
CASSPGQTYEQYF
TGTGCCAGCTCACCAGGACAGACCTACGAGCAGTACTTC
>TRBV9|NA|NA|TRBJ2-7
CASSVEWQATSYEQYF
TGTGCCAGCAGCGTAGAGTGGCAGGCGACCTCCTACGAGCAGTACTTC
>TRBV5-5|NA|NA|TRBJ2-7
CASSSETPHYEQYF
TGTGCCAGCAGCTCCGAGACACCACACTACGAGCAGTACTTC
>TRBV27|NA|NA|TRBJ2-2
CASSLDTYTGELFF
TGTGCCAGCAGTTTGGACACCTACACCGGGGAGCTGTTTTTT
>TRBV29-1|TRBD2|once|TRBJ2-1
CSVAGWASGRLGEQFF
TGCAGCGTCGCCGGCTGGGCTAGCGGGAGACTTGGTGAGCAGTTCTTC
>TRBV6-1|TRBD1|NA|TRBJ2-7
CASTPTGGPSYEQYF
TGTGCCAGCACTCCGACAGGGGGGCCCTCCTACGAGCAGTACTTC
>TRBV28|NA|NA|TRBJ2-4
CASSEGLSKNIQYF
TGTGCCAGCAGTGAGGGATTATCTAAAAACATTCAGTACTTC
>TRBV4-1|NA|NA|TRBJ1-2
CASSQVSPEQEGYTF
TGCGCCAGCAGCCAAGTTTCTCCAGAACAGGAGGGCTACACCTTC
>TRBV27|NA|NA|TRBJ2-1
CASSSPGVRYNEQFF
TGTGCCAGCAGTTCCCCGGGAGTTCGGTACAATGAGCAGTTCTTC
>TRBV27|NA|NA|TRBJ1-2
CASSPGQGRYGYTF
TGTGCCAGCAGTCCCGGGCAGGGTCGCTATGGCTACACCTTC
>TRBV18|TRBD1|NA|TRBJ1-1
CASSQTGGAVNTEAFF
TGTGCCAGCTCACAAACAGGGGGCGCGGTGAACACTGAAGCTTTCTTT
>TRBV7-6|TRBD1|NA|TRBJ2-7
CASSFRTGNEQYF
TGTGCCAGCAGCTTCCGGACAGGGAACGAGCAGTACTTC
>TRBV7-6|TRBD2|NA|TRBJ2-5
CASSPSGRETQYF
TGTGCCAGCAGCCCAAGCGGGAGAGAGACCCAGTACTTC
>TRBV27|NA|NA|TRBJ2-1
CASSYRLLNEQFF
TGTGCCAGCAGTTATCGACTTTTAAATGAGCAGTTCTTC
>TRBV2|NA|NA|TRBJ1-4
CASSEDQSDEKLFF
TGTGCCAGCAGTGAAGATCAGTCAGATGAAAAACTGTTTTTT
>TRBV6-5|NA|NA|TRBJ1-6
CASSYSIGEGGSPLHF
TGTGCCAGCAGTTACTCGATTGGGGAGGGAGGGTCACCCCTCCACTTT
>TRBV6-5|TRBD1|few|TRBJ2-4
CASRWTGENIQYF
TGTGCCAGCAGATGGACAGGGGAAAACATTCAGTACTTC
>TRBV28|NA|NA|TRBJ2-7
CASSPLWMGQGEQYF
TGTGCCAGCAGCCCCCTCTGGATGGGCCAGGGGGAGCAGTACTTC
>TRBV25-1|NA|once|TRBJ2-7
CASSPGFYEQYF
TGTGCCAGCAGTCCCGGGTTCTACGAGCAGTACTTC
>TRBV7-2|TRBD2|NA|TRBJ2-5
CASSLSGRREETQYF
TGTGCCAGCAGCTTGAGCGGGAGACGGGAAGAGACCCAGTACTTC
>TRBV19|TRBD1|NA|TRBJ1-5
CASSIKGAGSNQPQHF
TGTGCCAGTAGTATTAAGGGGGCAGGGAGCAATCAGCCCCAGCATTTT
>TRBV27|TRBD2|NA|TRBJ2-1
CASESGGGYNEQFF
TGTGCCAGCGAGAGCGGGGGGGGGTACAATGAGCAGTTCTTC
>TRBV28|NA|NA|TRBJ2-1
CAILRRGQSLYNEQFF
TGTGCCATTCTTCGCCGAGGGCAGAGCCTCTACAATGAGCAGTTCTTC
>TRBV29-1|NA|NA|TRBJ2-1
CSVGAIEQFF
TGCAGCGTTGGGGCGATTGAGCAGTTCTTC
>TRBV27|TRBD1|NA|TRBJ2-2
CASSKGVARGSGGELFF
TGTGCCAGTTCTAAGGGCGTGGCCAGGGGGTCCGGCGGGGAGCTGTTTTTT
>TRBV9|TRBD2|NA|TRBJ2-1
CASSGLAGGPTEQFF
TGTGCCAGCAGCGGACTAGCGGGAGGGCCTACAGAGCAGTTCTTC
>TRBV10-1|NA|few|TRBJ2-7
CASSDPRNSYEQYF
TGCGCCAGCAGTGACCCCAGGAACTCCTACGAGCAGTACTTC
>TRBV19|NA|NA|TRBJ2-1
CASSKQFF
TGTGCCAGTAGCAAGCAGTTCTTC
>TRBV9|NA|few|TRBJ1-6
CASSVASEVRNSPLHF
TGTGCCAGCAGCGTAGCTTCGGAGGTACGCAATTCACCCCTCCACTTT
>TRBV4-2|TRBD1|NA|TRBJ2-7
CASSQSGQGVWEQYF
TGTGCCAGCAGCCAATCTGGACAGGGGGTTTGGGAGCAGTACTTC